This T cell receptor (beta chain) comes out of a study of shared clonotypes between healthy human individuals. About this clone: The antigen remains undetermined. This sequence may be a read error, since a much larger clone differs from it by one base. Other DNA sequences in this specimen translate into the identical CDR3.

In the original processing: ImmunoSEQ output lacked quality scores and full-length reads, limiting matched filtering. Clones were sequenced by immunoSEQ multiplex PCR, and TCRdb holds only the in-frame ones, with some missing. V and J calls and clone size are given by that table; D and trimming were obtained from the DNA. Counted here are just over 2,000,000 clones, 90% to 95% occurring once; the ten biggest clones make up roughly 0.13%. Germline-derived CDR1 and CDR2 are LGHNA and YSLEER. This CDR3 comprises 15 residues. Losses at the gene ends were 1 base for V and 5 bases for J; bases not matched to a gene: 2. Broader study findings: In having few donors, the study represented limited genetic and exposure-history diversity.

Every contributor of samples was a Caucasian grown-up residing in Nashville, Tennessee. A CD45RA+ naive subset and a CD45RA-negative memory subset were split from CD4+ cells. This chain connects TRBV4-3 to TRBJ1-4, with 9 positions matching TRBD1. The sequence came from a man aged 18 to 30 in good health. The specimen was naive CD4+ T cells sorted from blood. Regarding subset: CD45RA+ positively selected. The DNA of the CDR3 is TGCGCCAGCAGCCAAGTCGGGACAGGGAATGAAAAACTGTTTTTT. Amino acids: CASSQVGTGNEKLFF.